This T cell receptor beta chain was recovered during a study of blood T cell repertoires in COVID-19. Study-level information: Samples representing acute and convalescent COVID-19 were sourced from the United States, Italy and Spain. PBMCs, B-cell-depleted T cells, or T cells provided the cDNA or gDNA that made up the material.

Seattle patients were enrolled during active infection and followed longitudinally. Original processing methods: Quantification of nucleated cells was approximated via reference gene primer amplification. The data were produced by immunoSEQ multiplex PCR, yet TCRdb's version contains in-frame clones alone and is incomplete. The V and J calls and clone size come from that table; D and trimming were worked out from the DNA. The profile covers about 410,000 clones, with 89% appearing a single time and roughly 1.6% taken by the ten largest. Unmatched junction bases numbered 8, after V lost 6 bases and J lost 3 bases. The CDR3 totals 15 residues. Looked up from germline, CDR1 is MNHEY and CDR2 is SVGEGT.

The chain joins TRBV6-2 or TRBV6-3 to TRBJ1-5; 7 positions match TRBD1. This clonotype was obtained from a woman between 40 and 55 years old with COVID-19, enrolled during active disease. The sample consisted of peripheral blood. The CDR3 region is CASRYGQVPNQPQHF. The CDR3 DNA is TGTGCCAGCAGATACGGACAGGTCCCCAATCAGCCCCAGCATTTT.